The present T cell receptor (beta chain) was sequenced within a study of blood T cell repertoires in COVID-19. Study information: The United States, Italy and Spain supplied acute and convalescent COVID-19 samples. T cells, B-cell-depleted T cells, or PBMCs supplied cDNA or gDNA.

Germline CDR1 is MDHEN and CDR2 is SYDVKM. The ends were cut back, 5 bases at V and 2 bases at J, with 13 bases in the middle. This CDR3 spans 15 amino acids. Original processing methods: Counts of nucleated cells, estimated from reference gene primer amplification, were obtained. Sequenced by immunoSEQ multiplex PCR; TCRdb stores in-frame clones only, minus some. For V, J and clone size, that table is used; D and trimming come from the DNA. The repertoire consists of around 140,000 clones, with roughly 90% occurring once and the leading ten covering less than 2.5%. The sample consisted of peripheral blood. The chain is built from TRBV28 and TRBJ1-5, with D possibly TRBD1 on 6 matching bases. The source of this sequence is a man between 70 and 80 years old with active COVID-19. CDR3 DNA: TGTGCCAGCAGTATTCGGGACACACGCAATCAGCCCCAGCATTTT. Translated: CASSIRDTRNQPQHF.